The 23 T cell receptor beta chains presented below share a single source sample, sequenced in a study of blood T cells in healthy people across ages. A second PCR, run for roughly 7 to 11 cycles, used a sample-barcoded 5' primer plus a J-beta primer mix. Using its own MiXCR run on the 5' RACE reads, TCRdb lists one record per CDR3 protein. The data hold 1.5 million to 2 million distinct CDR3 sequences, with about two fifths observed a single time. Sequencing was carried out using blood. Receptors originate from a human donor in good health.

This clonotype was found a few times. The chain is built from TRBV6-2 or TRBV6-3 and TRBJ1-5; D is ambiguous. The CDR3 length is 16 residues. CDR1 MNHEY and CDR2 SVGEGT come from the germline V gene. V was trimmed by 6 bases and J by 0 bases, leaving 15 bases between them. The CDR3 coding sequence is TGTGCCAGCAGATCCAAAGGCGGGTATAGCAATCAGCCCCAGCATTTT. It yields the protein CASRSKGGYSNQPQHF.

The rearrangement uses TRBV7-2 and TRBJ2-5; a weak D match, TRBD2 (5 bases). The CDR3 covers 14 residues. CDR1 and CDR2 from the germline V gene are SGHTA and FQGNSA. Between the trimmed V and J ends, which lost 6 bases and 2 bases, there was a span of 13 bases. The CDR3, as DNA: TGTGCCAGCAGACATACTAGTTTGCAAGAGACCCAGTACTTC. It specifies CASRHTSLQETQYF.

V and J are TRBV11-2 and TRBJ2-1; TRBD2 aligns across 7 bases. Trimming removed 1 base from V and 12 bases from J; junction bases left unmatched: 6. The CDR3 consists of 13 residues. Germline CDR1 and CDR2: SGHAT and FQNNGV. The chain's CDR3 is CASSLARLAGQFF. CDR3 bases: TGTGCCAGCAGCTTAGCTCGACTAGCCGGGCAGTTCTTC.

With regard to this clonotype: Compared with germline, one end of the junction differs, possibly owing to a read error. The chain employs TRBV7-3 and TRBJ2-6; D is ambiguous. The CDR3 consists of 16 residues. Germline CDR1 is SGHTA and CDR2 is FQGTGA. This chain's CDR3 is CVSSFGRTSGANVLTF. DNA for the CDR3: TGTGTCAGCAGCTTCGGACGGACGTCTGGGGCCAACGTCCTGACTTTC.

This chain joins TRBV7-7 and TRBJ2-5, with D tentatively TRBD1 (5 bases). The CDR3 is 14 residues long. Per germline, CDR1 SSHAT and CDR2 FNYEAQ (reference sequence). The V end was cut by 5 bases, the J end by 4 bases, with 14 bases between. CDR3 DNA: TGTGCCAGCAGCCCCCGGGTCCAGGGAGAGACCCAGTACTTC. Its translation: CASSPRVQGETQYF.

The gene calls are TRBV5-6 and TRBJ2-7, with D possibly being TRBD2 (6 bases). Trimming left V 3 bases short and J 3 bases short, with 16 bases between. The CDR3 extends over 15 amino acids. Germline values: CDR1 SGHDT, CDR2 YYEEEE. The CDR3, as DNA: TGTGCCAGCAGCTGGCTCTCCGGGGGAATCTACGAGCAGTACTTC. It translates to CASSWLSGGIYEQYF.

This clonotype was detected a few times. The chain uses TRBV12-3 or TRBV12-4 and TRBJ2-3, with D maybe TRBD2 (6 bases). Trimming stripped 6 bases from V and 0 bases from J, with 16 bases between. The CDR3 totals 16 residues. CDR3 amino acids: CASSWGTPRSTDTQYF. The CDR3 nucleotides are TGTGCCAGCAGCTGGGGGACTCCCCGTAGCACAGATACGCAGTATTTT.

This clonotype was counted a few times. The rearrangement uses TRBV12-3 or TRBV12-4 and TRBJ1-5, with 7 bases that match TRBD1. The CDR3 consists of 16 residues. After removal of 3 bases from V and 4 bases from J, the junction contained 9 bases not matched to a gene. The CDR3 is CASSFRELQGNQPQHF. The CDR3, as DNA: TGTGCCAGCAGTTTCCGGGAATTACAGGGGAATCAGCCCCAGCATTTT.

This clonotype was counted a few times. The chain couples TRBV20-1 to TRBJ1-2; no reliable D call. V dropped 6 bases and J dropped 5 bases, with 22 bases sitting between them. CDR3 length: 15 residues. The V gene's germline CDR1 is DFQATT and CDR2 SNEGSKA (reference sequence). The CDR3 here is CSADSGSPTAYGYTF. The DNA for the CDR3 is TGCAGTGCAGACTCGGGATCACCTACTGCATATGGCTACACCTTC.

This clonotype was seen more than once but under ten times. The chain carries TRBV6-2 or TRBV6-3 and TRBJ2-5; the match to TRBD1 covers 7 bases. CDR1 is MNHEY, CDR2 SVGEGT, per germline. The CDR3 consists of 16 residues. The V gene end was trimmed by 0 bases and the J gene end by 4 bases; junction bases not matched to a gene: 8. The CDR3, as DNA: TGTGCCAGCAGTTACTCGATGGGGACAGCGAGAGAGACCCAGTACTTC. Its translation is CASSYSMGTARETQYF.

The rearrangement uses TRBV28 and TRBJ1-5; the D gene is possibly TRBD1 (6 bases). Germline V gene data show CDR1 as MDHEN and CDR2 as SYDVKM. The CDR3 covers 15 residues. Trimming took 5 bases from V and 4 from J, leaving 15 bases between them. CDR3 nucleotide sequence: TGTGCCAGCAGTCTACTCGGACAGACTAATCAGCCCCAGCATTTT. Its protein product is CASSLLGQTNQPQHF. The variable domain in full, completed from reference TRBV28 and TRBJ1-5, reads DVKVTQSSRYLVKRTGEKVFLECVQDMDHENMFWYRQDPGLGLRLIYFSYDVKMKEKGDIPEGYSVSREKKERFSLILESASTNQTSMYLCASSLLGQTNQPQHFGDGTRLSIL.

A few counts support this clonotype. The chain uses TRBV12-3 or TRBV12-4 and TRBJ1-2; TRBD1 aligns across 10 bases. The J segment lost 7 bases and the V segment lost 7 bases, leaving 3 bases of the junction unmatched. CDR3 size: 12 residues. CDR3 sequence (DNA): TGTGCCAGCACCTGGACAGGGGGTGGCTACACCTTC. Protein: CASTWTGGGYTF.

The chain uses TRBV14 and TRBJ2-5, with 10 bases lining up with TRBD2. Losses at the gene ends were 1 base for V and 4 bases for J; bases not matched to a gene: 3. Germline loops: CDR1 SGHDN, CDR2 FVKESK. The length of the CDR3 is 15 residues. This CDR3 is CASSQVSGGAETQYF. The CDR3 nucleotides read TGTGCCAGCAGCCAAGTGAGCGGGGGGGCAGAGACCCAGTACTTC.

This clonotype was seen only a few times. This chain links TRBV12-3 or TRBV12-4 with TRBJ2-1; TRBD1 agrees at 7 bases. J gave up 7 bases and V 4 bases, and 4 bases lay outside the gene matches. The CDR3 runs to 13 residues. In nucleotides, the CDR3 is TGTGCCAGCAGTTCGACAGGGATTAATGAGCAGTTCTTC. Translation gives CASSSTGINEQFF.

Comments on this clonotype: At one end the junction does not follow the germline gene, possibly because of a read error. The chain links TRBV12-3 or TRBV12-4 to TRBJ2-7; 10 positions agree with TRBD1. This CDR3 contains 15 residues. In nucleotides, the CDR3 is TGTACCAGCACCCAAGGACAGGGGGTTTCCTACGAGCAGTACTTC. Translated: CTSTQGQGVSYEQYF.

In its sample, this clonotype was seen many times. CDR3 protein: CASSFTGGRETQYF. DNA of the CDR3: TGTGCCAGCAGTTTTACGGGTGGAAGAGAGACCCAGTACTTC. The chain recombines TRBV12-3 or TRBV12-4 with TRBJ2-5; D ambiguous. Trimming took off 3 bases at V and 4 bases at J, with 12 bases between the two ends. The CDR3 is made up of 14 amino acids.

On this clonotype itself: Relative to the germline gene, one junction end is altered; a read error may explain this. V and J are TRBV4-1 and TRBJ2-6; 7 nucleotides align to TRBD1. The CDR3 loop spans 16 amino acids. The germline V gene has CDR1 MGHRA and CDR2 YSYEKL. CDR3 in amino acids: CACSVRGLTGANVLTF. Here the CDR3 DNA reads TGCGCCTGCAGCGTGAGGGGGCTCACTGGGGCCAACGTCCTGACTTTC.

The genes are TRBV5-1 and TRBJ1-4, with 7 bases fitting TRBD1. The CDR3 runs 14 residues. Trimming removed 4 bases from V and 7 bases from J; junction bases left unmatched: 7. CDR1 and CDR2 from the germline V gene are SGHRS and YFSETQ. The CDR3 nucleotides are TGCGCCAGCAGCACCCGGGACAGTAGTGAAAAACTGTTTTTT. Amino acids: CASSTRDSSEKLFF.

The J gene is TRBJ1-4, the V gene TRBV12-3 or TRBV12-4; 7 positions agree with TRBD1. The CDR3 runs to 11 residues. Trimming cost V 3 bases and J 12 bases; bases outside gene matches: 1. CDR3 nucleotides: TGTGCCAGCAGTTTTGGGACAGAACTGTTTTTT. Translating gives CASSFGTELFF.

The CDR3 region has the DNA TGTGCCAGCAGCTTCGGACTAGCGGGGGGGCAGTTCTTC. Amino acid sequence: CASSFGLAGGQFF. The chain couples TRBV7-2 to TRBJ2-1, with 14 bases matching TRBD2. CDR3 length: 13 residues. V lost 3 bases, J lost 12 bases, and 1 base stayed unmatched. Germline V gene sequence: CDR1 SGHTA, CDR2 FQGNSA.

There are a few counts of this clonotype. V and J are TRBV25-1 and TRBJ1-1; D not certain. In germline, CDR1 is MGHDK, CDR2 SYGVNS. The CDR3 spans 17 residues. V was cut by 1 base and J by 0 bases, with 15 bases left in between. The CDR3 protein is CASSESWGDTMNTEAFF. The CDR3 region has the DNA TGTGCCAGCAGTGAATCGTGGGGTGACACCATGAACACTGAAGCTTTCTTT.

V gene TRBV21-1 combines with J gene TRBJ2-1; TRBD2 is the table's D call and was not checked against the DNA. TRBV21-1 is noted as a pseudogene. This CDR3 contains 20 residues. The CDR3 bases are TGTGCCAGCAGCAAAGTACCCGGGACTAGCGGGCTAAGCTCCTACAATGAGCAGTTCTTC. Translated: CASSKVPGTSGLSSYNEQFF.

This chain connects TRBV12-3 or TRBV12-4 to TRBJ2-1, with D perhaps matching TRBD1 (5 bases). This CDR3 spans 15 amino acids. Trimming removed 5 bases at V and 4 bases at J, with 15 bases between. CDR3 in DNA: TGTGCCAGCAGTAACGGGCAGGGCCTATACAATGAGCAGTTCTTC. The encoded protein is CASSNGQGLYNEQFF.